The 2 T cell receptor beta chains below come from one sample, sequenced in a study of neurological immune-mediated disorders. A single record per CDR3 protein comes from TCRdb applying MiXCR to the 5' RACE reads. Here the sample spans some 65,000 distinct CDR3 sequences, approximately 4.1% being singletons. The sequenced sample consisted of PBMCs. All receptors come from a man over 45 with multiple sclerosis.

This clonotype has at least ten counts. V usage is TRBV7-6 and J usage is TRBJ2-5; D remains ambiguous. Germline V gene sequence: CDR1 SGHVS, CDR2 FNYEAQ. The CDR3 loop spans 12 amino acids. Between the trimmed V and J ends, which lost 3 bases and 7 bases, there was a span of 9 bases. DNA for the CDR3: TGTGCCAGCAGCTTTCAATCCGGGACCCAGTACTTC. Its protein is CASSFQSGTQYF.

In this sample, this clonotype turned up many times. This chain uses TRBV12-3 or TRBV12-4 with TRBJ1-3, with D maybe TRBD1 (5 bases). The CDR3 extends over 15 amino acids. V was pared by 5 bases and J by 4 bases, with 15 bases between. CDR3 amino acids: CASSPLDSRGNTIYF. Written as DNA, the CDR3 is TGTGCCAGCAGTCCTCTTGACAGCCGGGGAAACACCATATATTTT.